The T cell receptor beta chain described here comes from a study of neoadjuvant nivolumab and ipilimumab in lung cancer. Study-wide background: Patients got nivolumab 3 mg/kg on days 1, 15 and 29; combination added ipilimumab 1 mg/kg day 1.

General study findings and limits: Compared with tumor-adjacent uninvolved lung, resected tumors showed greater richness and clonality. From pretherapy to surgery, tumor richness and clonality rose with dual therapy. Only a single major-pathologic-response sample was available for clonality analysis.

V dropped 4 bases and J dropped 3; count of bases not matched to a gene: 6. The CDR3 covers 14 residues. The germline gives CDR1 SQVTM, CDR2 ANQGSEA. This table comes from immunoSEQ multiplex PCR, and its TCRdb copy is limited to in-frame clones, with some not included. Here the sample spans 45,000 to 55,000 clones, more than 85% being singletons. As concerns this clone: Its specificity is unknown.

The rearrangement uses TRBV29-1 and TRBJ2-3; 8 bases match TRBD1. The sample was blood, taken before neoadjuvant nivolumab, alone or with ipilimumab. The clonotype originates from an adult with non-small cell lung cancer. Some clones in this sample may be carry-over from other donors' samples. CDR3 sequence (DNA): TGCAGCGTTGGGCCAGGGGGCGGAACAGATACGCAGTATTTT. Translating gives CSVGPGGGTDTQYF.